These T cell receptor beta chains were read from a single sample in a study of T cell repertoires in cytomegalovirus infection. TCRdb re-called the reads with MiXCR, one entry per CDR3 protein. Among about 71,000 distinct CDR3 sequences, approximately 20% were seen once, and the ten largest hold roughly two thirds. Which antigens these TCRs recognize remains unknown. The specimen comprised CD8+ T cells from cultured PBMCs, sampled from culture after CMV antigen stimulation. These receptors came from a human donor in good health (CMV status not recorded). Some clones in this sample may be carry-over from other donors' samples. The CDR3 runs from the conserved cysteine through the conserved F or W. D genes are given only for firm matches. Some rows mark clone size as missing; the rest say once, few, many or name a class of expanded clone.

size: -
J: TRBJ2-3
V: TRBV7-9
D: TRBD1
CDR3: CASSRPGQAPSDTQYF
DNA: TGTGCCAGCAGCCGCCCGGGACAGGCTCCCTCAGATACGCAGTATTTT

size: -
J: TRBJ2-5
V: TRBV7-9
D: TRBD1
CDR3: CASTQGVEETQYF
DNA: TGTGCCAGCACCCAGGGGGTAGAAGAGACCCAGTACTTC

size: many
J: TRBJ2-6
V: TRBV7-4
D: TRBD1
CDR3: CASSEGQGVKGPGANVLTF
DNA: TGTGCCAGCAGCGAGGGACAGGGGGTTAAAGGTCCTGGGGCCAACGTCCTGACTTTC

size: -
J: TRBJ1-1
V: TRBV7-6
D: -
CDR3: CASSPYGFLSSTEAFF
DNA: TGTGCCAGCAGCCCCTACGGGTTCCTTTCGAGCACTGAAGCTTTCTTT

size: few
J: TRBJ1-5
V: TRBV2
D: -
CDR3: CASSALPAQQPQHF
DNA: TGTGCCAGCAGTGCTCTCCCGGCTCAACAGCCCCAGCATTTT

size: -
J: TRBJ2-7
V: TRBV4-3
D: -
CDR3: CASSQELTNYEQYF
DNA: TGCGCCAGCAGCCAAGAGCTCACAAACTACGAGCAGTACTTC

size: few
J: TRBJ1-5
V: TRBV27
D: TRBD1
CDR3: CASSPSNRGYNQPQHF
DNA: TGTGCCAGCAGTCCCTCGAACAGGGGGTATAATCAGCCCCAGCATTTT

size: -
J: TRBJ1-1
V: TRBV7-2
D: -
CDR3: CASSSSPPGPEAFF
DNA: TGTGCCAGCAGCTCAAGCCCACCCGGCCCTGAAGCTTTCTTT

size: few
J: TRBJ2-7
V: TRBV7-9
D: TRBD1
CDR3: CASSPRDSPSYEQYF
DNA: TGTGCCAGCAGCCCCAGGGACAGCCCCTCCTACGAGCAGTACTTC

size: -
J: TRBJ2-3
V: TRBV7-9
D: -
CDR3: CASSPRGGTDTQYF
DNA: TGTGCCAGCAGCCCCAGGGGGGGCACAGATACGCAGTATTTT

size: many
J: TRBJ1-4
V: TRBV6-1
D: TRBD1
CDR3: CASTHGGGSAEKLFF
DNA: TGTGCCAGCACTCATGGAGGGGGCTCGGCTGAAAAACTGTTTTTT

size: -
J: TRBJ2-3
V: TRBV7-6
D: -
CDR3: CASSLKAGPGDTQYF
DNA: TGTGCCAGCAGCTTAAAAGCGGGTCCAGGAGATACGCAGTATTTT

size: -
J: TRBJ2-7
V: TRBV11-2
D: -
CDR3: CASSFLSMGFYEQYF
DNA: TGTGCCAGCTCCTTTTTATCGATGGGCTTCTACGAGCAGTACTTC

size: -
J: TRBJ1-1
V: TRBV11-1
D: -
CDR3: CASSLVRGGMAEAFF
DNA: TGTGCCAGCAGCTTAGTACGGGGGGGAATGGCTGAAGCTTTCTTT

size: -
J: TRBJ2-1
V: TRBV7-2
D: -
CDR3: CASSSVGGSGDEQFF
DNA: TGTGCCAGCAGCTCAGTAGGGGGTTCAGGGGATGAGCAGTTCTTC

size: -
J: TRBJ2-5
V: TRBV7-9
D: -
CDR3: CASSSWRGNFSETQYF
DNA: TGTGCCAGCAGCTCATGGAGAGGAAACTTTTCGGAGACCCAGTACTTC

size: -
J: TRBJ1-6
V: TRBV4-1
D: -
CDR3: CASSQDSMPPLHF
DNA: TGCGCCAGCAGCCAAGACAGTATGCCACCCCTCCACTTT

size: -
J: TRBJ2-7
V: TRBV30
D: TRBD1
CDR3: CAWLGQAYEQYF
DNA: TGTGCCTGGCTTGGACAGGCCTACGAGCAGTACTTC

size: few
J: TRBJ1-5
V: TRBV6-6
D: -
CDR3: CASSYRAGVNQPQHF
DNA: TGTGCCAGCAGTTACAGGGCAGGGGTCAATCAGCCCCAGCATTTT

size: -
J: TRBJ2-1
V: TRBV12-3/TRBV12-4
D: -
CDR3: CASTIGSRPKDEQFF
DNA: TGTGCCAGCACCATAGGGAGCAGGCCCAAGGATGAGCAGTTCTTC

size: -
J: TRBJ2-1
V: TRBV4-1
D: TRBD2
CDR3: CASSQDRVGGDEQFF
DNA: TGCGCCAGCAGCCAAGATAGGGTGGGGGGGGATGAGCAGTTCTTC

size: few
J: TRBJ1-4
V: TRBV7-9
D: -
CDR3: CASSLARTVLNEKLFF
DNA: TGTGCCAGCAGCTTAGCGAGGACAGTTCTTAATGAAAAACTGTTTTTT

size: -
J: TRBJ2-1
V: TRBV19
D: -
CDR3: CASSYGTVGGEQFF
DNA: TGTGCCAGTAGCTACGGGACAGTCGGGGGTGAGCAGTTCTTC

size: -
J: TRBJ2-7
V: TRBV7-2
D: -
CDR3: CASSFVFYEQYF
DNA: TGTGCCAGCTCGTTTGTGTTCTACGAGCAGTACTTC

size: -
J: TRBJ1-4
V: TRBV5-6
D: -
CDR3: CASSPGRSNEKLFF
DNA: TGTGCCAGCAGCCCCGGACGGAGTAATGAAAAACTGTTTTTT

size: once
J: TRBJ2-7
V: TRBV27
D: -
CDR3: CASRGGFGHEQYF
DNA: TGTGCCAGCAGAGGGGGTTTTGGCCACGAGCAGTACTTC

size: -
J: TRBJ1-2
V: TRBV11-1
D: TRBD1
CDR3: CASRIGQGAQAYGYTF
DNA: TGTGCCAGCAGGATAGGACAGGGGGCGCAGGCCTATGGCTACACCTTC

size: few
J: TRBJ2-7
V: TRBV4-3
D: -
CDR3: CASSQEVDRPYGSYEQYF
DNA: TGCGCCAGCAGCCAAGAGGTCGATAGACCATACGGAAGTTACGAGCAGTACTTC

size: -
J: TRBJ2-7
V: TRBV7-2
D: TRBD1
CDR3: CASSFPGQGHEQYF
DNA: TGTGCCAGCAGCTTTCCGGGACAGGGACACGAGCAGTACTTC

size: -
J: TRBJ2-7
V: TRBV6-1
D: -
CDR3: CASSPQLGDYEQYF
DNA: TGTGCCAGCAGCCCTCAATTAGGGGACTACGAGCAGTACTTC

size: few
J: TRBJ1-4
V: TRBV5-1
D: -
CDR3: CASSSDRLSNEKLFF
DNA: TGCGCCAGCAGCTCCGACAGGTTATCTAATGAAAAACTGTTTTTT

size: -
J: TRBJ1-5
V: TRBV6-2/TRBV6-3
D: -
CDR3: CASSYSVQPQHF
DNA: TGTGCCAGCAGTTACAGCGTTCAGCCCCAGCATTTT

size: -
J: TRBJ1-1
V: TRBV7-2
D: -
CDR3: CASSLVQGYENTEAFF
DNA: TGTGCCAGCAGCTTAGTGCAGGGGTATGAGAACACTGAAGCTTTCTTT

size: -
J: TRBJ2-3
V: TRBV7-2
D: -
CDR3: CASSLVLGFSRTSTDTQYF
DNA: TGTGCCAGCAGCTTAGTCTTAGGGTTTTCCCGTACAAGCACAGATACGCAGTATTTT

size: -
J: TRBJ1-2
V: TRBV7-9
D: -
CDR3: CASSLESPFYGYTF
DNA: TGTGCCAGCAGCTTAGAATCCCCTTTCTATGGCTACACCTTC

size: few
J: TRBJ2-1
V: TRBV5-1
D: -
CDR3: CASSLASDQYNEQFF
DNA: TGCGCCAGCAGCTTGGCCTCGGACCAATACAATGAGCAGTTCTTC

size: few
J: TRBJ1-5
V: TRBV20-1
D: -
CDR3: CSASVSRDLNQPQHF
DNA: TGCAGTGCTAGTGTGTCCAGGGATCTCAACCAGCCCCAGCATTTT